The 9 T cell receptor beta chains in this list originate from one sample, sequenced in a study of T cell repertoires in cytomegalovirus infection. TCRdb independently ran MiXCR on the reads; one entry per CDR3 protein. The sample shows around 770,000 distinct CDR3 sequences, almost 30% of them seen only once. Which antigens these TCRs recognize remains unknown. Sequencing used cultured CD8+ T cells from PBMCs, obtained from culture after CMV antigen stimulation. The receptors were sampled from a human donor in good health (CMV status not recorded). Some clones in this sample may be carry-over from other donors' samples.

This chain joins TRBV3-1 and TRBJ2-7, with D perhaps given as TRBD1 or TRBD2 (5 bases each). Germline-derived CDR1 and CDR2 are LGHDT and YNNKEL (reference sequence). The length of the CDR3 is 13 residues. Trimming stripped 4 bases from V and 9 bases from J, with 16 bases between. The DNA of the CDR3 is TGTGCCAGCAGCCGGGACCCCGCGGGCGGGCAGTACTTC. This codes for CASSRDPAGGQYF.

There are a few counts of this clonotype. The gene calls are TRBV6-5 and TRBJ2-3; 7 positions agree with TRBD1. V dropped 4 bases and J dropped 4; count of bases not matched to a gene: 11. Germline CDR1 and CDR2: MNHEY and SVGAGI. The CDR3 runs to 16 residues. The CDR3 loop is CASSSPRTGTADTQYF. As DNA, the CDR3 is TGTGCCAGCAGTTCCCCGAGGACAGGTACAGCAGATACGCAGTATTTT.

The rearrangement links TRBV7-9 to TRBJ2-7; TRBD1 matches 7 bases. The V gene end was trimmed by 3 bases and the J gene end by 6 bases; junction bases not matched to a gene: 5. Germline loops: CDR1 SEHNR, CDR2 FQNEAQ (reference sequence). The CDR3 runs 13 residues. The CDR3 region has the DNA TGTGCCAGCAGCTTGGGGGACAGAGCCGAGCAGTACTTC. Translation gives CASSLGDRAEQYF.

The chain has TRBV18 and TRBJ1-1; D unclear. Germline assignment: CDR1 KGHSH and CDR2 LQKENI. The CDR3 runs to 16 residues. Trimming shortened V by 0 bases and J by 2 bases, and 13 bases separated the two germline ends. The CDR3 bases are TGTGCCAGCTCACCACCGGAAGAGGTTGATAACACTGAAGCTTTCTTT. Amino acid sequence: CASSPPEEVDNTEAFF.

This chain uses TRBV15 with TRBJ2-7, with D unresolved. Deletions cut 5 bases from V and 5 bases from J, with 13 bases between. CDR3 length equals 13 residues. Per the germline V gene, CDR1 is LNHNV and CDR2 is YYDKDF (reference sequence). The CDR3 nucleotides read TGTGCCACCAGCCGAACCTCCGGGCACGAGCAGTACTTC. Its protein product is CATSRTSGHEQYF. The entire variable domain, with the rest obtained from reference TRBV15 and TRBJ2-7, is as follows: DAMVIQNPRYQVTQFGKPVTLSCSQTLNHNVMYWYQQKSSQAPKLLFHYYDKDFNNEADTPDNFQSRRPNTSFCFLDIRSPGLGDTAMYLCATSRTSGHEQYFGPGTRLTVT.

V is TRBV5-1 and J is TRBJ2-7, with D perhaps assigned TRBD1 or TRBD2 (5 bases each). V shed 0 bases and J shed 4 bases, with 14 bases lying between them. There are 15 residues in the CDR3. In germline, CDR1 is SGHRS, CDR2 YFSETQ. The CDR3, as DNA: TGCGCCAGCAGCTTGGATGCAGAGGGGCTATACGAGCAGTACTTC. It specifies CASSLDAEGLYEQYF.

This clonotype was picked up many times. This chain joins TRBV12-3 or TRBV12-4 and TRBJ2-3; D possibly corresponds to TRBD1 (7 bases). V lost 8 bases, J lost 2 bases, and 17 bases lay in between. The CDR3 contains 15 residues. CDR3 in amino acids: CASLQGGGYTDTQYF. DNA for the CDR3: TGTGCCAGCCTTCAGGGGGGCGGGTACACAGATACGCAGTATTTT.

DNA of the CDR3: TGTGCCAGTAGTATAGATCCGGGGGAGAGCTCCTACAATGAGCAGTTCTTC. Protein product: CASSIDPGESSYNEQFF. This sequence joins TRBV19 and TRBJ2-1, with D perhaps TRBD2 (6 bases). V lost 0 bases and J 0 bases, leaving 12 bases between the germline ends. The CDR3 is 17 residues long. Germline-derived CDR1 and CDR2 are LNHDA and SQIVND (reference sequence).

This clonotype was found a few times. This chain uses TRBV6-6 with TRBJ1-5; TRBD1 is a possible D gene (6 bases). The CDR3 is 15 amino acids. Per the germline V gene, CDR1 is MNHNY and CDR2 is SVGAGI (reference sequence). V dropped 0 bases and J dropped 6 bases, with 12 bases sitting between them. As DNA, the CDR3 is TGTGCCAGCAGTTACTCTGCAGGGGCTATTCAGCCCCAGCATTTT. Translated, it gives CASSYSAGAIQPQHF.